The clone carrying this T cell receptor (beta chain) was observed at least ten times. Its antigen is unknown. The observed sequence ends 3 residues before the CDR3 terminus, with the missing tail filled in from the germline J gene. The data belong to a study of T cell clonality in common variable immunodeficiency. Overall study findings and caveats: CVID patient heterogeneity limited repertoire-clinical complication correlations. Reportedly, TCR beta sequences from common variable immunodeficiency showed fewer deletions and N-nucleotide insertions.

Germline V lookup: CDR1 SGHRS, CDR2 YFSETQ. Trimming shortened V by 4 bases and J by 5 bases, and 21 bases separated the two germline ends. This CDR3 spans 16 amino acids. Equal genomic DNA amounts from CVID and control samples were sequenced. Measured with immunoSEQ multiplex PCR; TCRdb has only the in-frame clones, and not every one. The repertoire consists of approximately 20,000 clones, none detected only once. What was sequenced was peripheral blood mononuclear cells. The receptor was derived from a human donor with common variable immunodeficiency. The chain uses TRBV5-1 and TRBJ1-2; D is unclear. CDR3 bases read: TGCGCCAGCAGCCCCCTACAAGGTGTGGGCGAATATGGC. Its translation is CASSPLQGVGEYG. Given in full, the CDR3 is CASSPLQGVGEYGYTF.